This T cell receptor (beta chain) was recovered during a study of control samples from healthy donors and cancer patients. Some clones are missing from TCRdb's copy, which holds only in-frame ones; the method was immunoSEQ multiplex PCR. Among around 86,000 clones listed, over 85% were seen once. V lost 4 bases and J lost 4, with 12 bases in between. The length of the CDR3 is 14 residues. Per the germline V gene, CDR1 is SGHTS and CDR2 is YDEGEE. The receptor comes from a woman between 55 and 75 years old with head and neck cancer. This chain joins TRBV5-8 and TRBJ2-1, with D perhaps matching TRBD1 (6 bases). Sequences were obtained from PBMCs. The CDR3, as DNA: TGTGCCAGCAGCGGGACACTGTATTACAATGAGCAGTTCTTC. Amino acids: CASSGTLYYNEQFF.